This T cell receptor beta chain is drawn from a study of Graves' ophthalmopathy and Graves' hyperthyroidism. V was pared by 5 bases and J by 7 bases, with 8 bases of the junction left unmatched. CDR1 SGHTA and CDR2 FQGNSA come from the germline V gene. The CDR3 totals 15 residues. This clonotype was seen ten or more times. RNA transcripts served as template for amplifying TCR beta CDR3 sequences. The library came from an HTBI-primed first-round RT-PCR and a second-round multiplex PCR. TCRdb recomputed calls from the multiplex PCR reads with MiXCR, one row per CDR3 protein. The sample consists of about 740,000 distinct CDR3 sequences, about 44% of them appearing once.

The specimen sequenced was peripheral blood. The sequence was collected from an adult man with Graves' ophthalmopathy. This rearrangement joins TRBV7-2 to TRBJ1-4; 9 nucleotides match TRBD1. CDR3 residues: CASSRLQGAIEKLFF. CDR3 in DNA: TGTGCCAGCAGCCGGCTACAGGGGGCGATTGAAAAACTGTTTTTT. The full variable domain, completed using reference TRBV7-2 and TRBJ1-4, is GAGVSQSPSNKVTEKGKDVELRCDPISGHTALYWYRQSLGQGLEFLIYFQGNSAPDKSGLPSDRFSAERTGGSVSTLTIQRTQQEDSAVYLCASSRLQGAIEKLFFGSGTQLSVL.